This T cell receptor beta chain was identified during a study of cytomegalovirus exposure and HLA in healthy donors. At the level of the study: In a later analysis, it was reported that the approximately 120 validation repertoires had been produced on the same platform as the 600 to 850 repertoires belonging to the first cohort.

CDR3 length: 13 amino acids. V shed 5 bases and J shed 0 bases, with 5 bases lying between them. Germline values: CDR1 SGHNT, CDR2 YENEEA. Sequenced by immunoSEQ multiplex PCR; TCRdb stores in-frame clones only, minus some. The table includes about 120,000 clones, around 90% detected once. Study outcomes and limitations: Researchers counted around 180 TCR beta chains as cytomegalovirus-associated. The tendency of first-cohort TCR clusters to co-occur in the roughly 130 validation repertoires was the finding of a later analysis.

Worth noting for this clone: Its antigen is not known.

The donors were members of the validation cohort comprising over 90 subjects, separate from the approximately 710-subject first cohort. Source material: PBMCs. The receptor was isolated from a woman younger than 35 in good health and CMV-seronegative. This chain joins TRBV11-3 and TRBJ1-3; D perhaps matches TRBD1 (5 bases). CDR3 residues: CASSRGSGNTIYF. CDR3 nucleotide sequence: TGTGCCAGCAGCAGGGGCTCTGGAAACACCATATATTTT.